One and the same sample provided the 3 T cell receptor beta chains below, sequenced in a study of spatial heterogeneity in lung cancer. The time point here: sample taken at primary tumor resection. The authors sequenced whole RNA from tumor, nontumor lung or frozen PBMC without sorting. Each CDR3 protein gets one entry after TCRdb re-called the 5' RACE reads with MiXCR. This table has around 1,000 distinct CDR3 sequences, 70% appearing once. Specimen: PBMCs, collected at surgery. The receptors here all came from a male donor with early-stage non-small cell lung cancer.

This clonotype was detected only a few times. For a library built for alpha chains, this beta chain is a stray read; little rests on its size. The chain links TRBV6-2 or TRBV6-3 to TRBJ2-5; D is undetermined. Between the trimmed V and J ends, which lost 7 bases and 5 bases, there was a span of 14 bases. The CDR3 runs 13 residues. CDR1 and CDR2 from the germline V gene are MNHEY and SVGEGT. DNA of the CDR3: TGTGCCAGCAAGCGTGGTCCGTGGGAGACCCAGTACTTC. Translating it yields CASKRGPWETQYF.

A remark on this clonotype: This beta chain slipped into a library made for alpha chains as a stray read, so its size is not meaningful. This chain uses TRBV11-3 with TRBJ2-1; D ambiguous. Germline CDR1 SGHNT, CDR2 YENEEA. Trimming took 1 base from V and 0 from J, leaving 10 bases between them. CDR3 length: 16 residues. CDR3 loop: CASSLGADSSYNEQFF. DNA for the CDR3: TGTGCCAGCAGCTTAGGGGCGGATAGCTCCTACAATGAGCAGTTCTTC.

For this clonotype: Because the library targeted alpha chains, this beta chain is an off-target read whose size means little. V gene TRBV6-5 combines with J gene TRBJ2-4, with D possibly being TRBD2 (5 bases). CDR3 size: 17 residues. Trimming removed 0 bases at V and 5 bases at J, with 17 bases between. Germline V lookup: CDR1 MNHEY, CDR2 SVGAGI. Here the CDR3 reads CASSYSPPSSGQNIQYF. DNA of the CDR3: TGTGCCAGCAGTTACTCCCCTCCTAGCTCCGGCCAAAACATTCAGTACTTC.